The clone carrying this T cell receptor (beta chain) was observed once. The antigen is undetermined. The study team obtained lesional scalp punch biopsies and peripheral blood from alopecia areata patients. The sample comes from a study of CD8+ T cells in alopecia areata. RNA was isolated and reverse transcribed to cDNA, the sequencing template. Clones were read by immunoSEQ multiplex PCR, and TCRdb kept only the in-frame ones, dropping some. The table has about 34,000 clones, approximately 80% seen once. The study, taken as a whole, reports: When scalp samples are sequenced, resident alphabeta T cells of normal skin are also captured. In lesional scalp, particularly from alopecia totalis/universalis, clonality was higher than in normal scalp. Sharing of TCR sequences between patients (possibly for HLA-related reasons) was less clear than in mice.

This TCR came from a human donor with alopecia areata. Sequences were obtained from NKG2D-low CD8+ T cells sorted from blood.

The CDR3 loop is CASSLSASGYNEQFF. The CDR3 DNA sequence: TGTGCCAGCAGTTTATCGGCTAGCGGGTACAATGAGCAGTTCTTC. The V call is TRBV27, the J call TRBJ2-1; 8 positions agree with TRBD2. J was trimmed by 4 bases and V by 0 bases; bases with no gene match: 2. CDR3 size: 15 residues. The germline V gene has CDR1 MNHEY and CDR2 SMNVEV (reference sequence).